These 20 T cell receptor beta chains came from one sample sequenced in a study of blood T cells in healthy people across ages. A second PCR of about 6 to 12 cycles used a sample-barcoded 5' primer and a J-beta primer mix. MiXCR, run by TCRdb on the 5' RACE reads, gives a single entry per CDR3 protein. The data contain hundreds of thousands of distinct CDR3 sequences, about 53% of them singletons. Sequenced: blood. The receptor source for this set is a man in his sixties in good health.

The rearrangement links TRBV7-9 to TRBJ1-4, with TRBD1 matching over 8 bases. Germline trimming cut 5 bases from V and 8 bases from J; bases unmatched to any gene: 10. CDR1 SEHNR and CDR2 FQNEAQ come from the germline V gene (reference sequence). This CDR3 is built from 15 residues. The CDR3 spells CASSPVGTGGEKLFF. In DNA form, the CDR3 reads TGTGCCAGCAGCCCCGTGGGGACAGGTGGGGAAAAACTGTTTTTT.

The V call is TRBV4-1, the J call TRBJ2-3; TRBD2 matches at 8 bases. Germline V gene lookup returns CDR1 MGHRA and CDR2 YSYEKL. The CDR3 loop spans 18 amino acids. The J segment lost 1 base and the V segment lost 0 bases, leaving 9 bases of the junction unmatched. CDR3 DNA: TGCGCCAGCAGCCAAGATCCGAAGCGGGGGCTCCGCACAGATACGCAGTATTTT. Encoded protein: CASSQDPKRGLRTDTQYF.

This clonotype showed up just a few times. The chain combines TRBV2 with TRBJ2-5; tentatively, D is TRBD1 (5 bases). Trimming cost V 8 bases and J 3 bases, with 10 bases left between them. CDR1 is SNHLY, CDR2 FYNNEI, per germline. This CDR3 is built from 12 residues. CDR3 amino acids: CASVRVEETQYF. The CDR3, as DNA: TGTGCCAGCGTCAGGGTGGAAGAGACCCAGTACTTC. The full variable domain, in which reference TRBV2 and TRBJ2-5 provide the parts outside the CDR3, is EPEVTQTPSHQVTQMGQEVILRCVPISNHLYFYWYRQILGQKVEFLVSFYNNEISEKSEIFDDQFSVERPDGSNFTLKIRSTKLEDSAMYFCASVRVEETQYFGPGTRLLVL.

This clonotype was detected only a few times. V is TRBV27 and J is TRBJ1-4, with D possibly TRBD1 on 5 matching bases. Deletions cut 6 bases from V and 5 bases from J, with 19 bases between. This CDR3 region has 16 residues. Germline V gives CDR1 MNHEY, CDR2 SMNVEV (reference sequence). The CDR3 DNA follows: TGTGCCAGCAGCTTCGCACCGGGGCGTTTAAATGAAAAACTGTTTTTT. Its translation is CASSFAPGRLNEKLFF. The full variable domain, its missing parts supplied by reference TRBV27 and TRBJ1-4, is EAQVTQNPRYLITVTGKKLTVTCSQNMNHEYMSWYRQDPGLGLRQIYYSMNVEVTDKGDVPEGYKVSRKEKRNFPLILESPSPNQTSLYFCASSFAPGRLNEKLFFGSGTQLSVL.

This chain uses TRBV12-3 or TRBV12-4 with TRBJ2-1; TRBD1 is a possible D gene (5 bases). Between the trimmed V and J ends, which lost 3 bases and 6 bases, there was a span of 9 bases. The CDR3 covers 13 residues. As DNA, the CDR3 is TGTGCCAGCAGTTTCGCAGGGCCCAATGAGCAGTTCTTC. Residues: CASSFAGPNEQFF.

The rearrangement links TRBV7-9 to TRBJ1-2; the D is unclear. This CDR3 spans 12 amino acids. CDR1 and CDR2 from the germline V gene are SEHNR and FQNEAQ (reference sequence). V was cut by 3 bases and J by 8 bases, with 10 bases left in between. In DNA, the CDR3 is TGTGCCAGCAGCTTCGAGGCGGGAGGCTACACCTTC. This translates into CASSFEAGGYTF.

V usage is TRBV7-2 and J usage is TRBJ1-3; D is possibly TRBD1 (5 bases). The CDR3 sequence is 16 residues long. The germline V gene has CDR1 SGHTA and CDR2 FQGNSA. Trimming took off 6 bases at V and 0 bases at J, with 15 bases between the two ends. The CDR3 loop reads CASSPQTGGSGNTIYF. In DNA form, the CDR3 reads TGTGCCAGCAGTCCCCAAACCGGGGGCTCTGGAAACACCATATATTTT.

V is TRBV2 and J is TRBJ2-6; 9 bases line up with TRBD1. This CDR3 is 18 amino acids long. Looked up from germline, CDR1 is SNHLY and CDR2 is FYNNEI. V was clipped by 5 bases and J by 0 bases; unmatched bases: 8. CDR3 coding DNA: TGTGCCAGCAGTACTACCGGGACAGGGCTCTCTGGGGCCAACGTCCTGACTTTC. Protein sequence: CASSTTGTGLSGANVLTF.

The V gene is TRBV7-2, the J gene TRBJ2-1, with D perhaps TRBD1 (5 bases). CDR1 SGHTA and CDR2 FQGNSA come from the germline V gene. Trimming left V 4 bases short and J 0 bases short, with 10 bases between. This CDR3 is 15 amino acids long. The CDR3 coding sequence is TGTGCCAGCAGCTCCGACAGTAGCTCCTACAATGAGCAGTTCTTC. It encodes CASSSDSSSYNEQFF.

CDR3 DNA: TGTGCCAGCAGCGTAGATATTTCAGGGAACACTGAAGCTTTCTTT. It specifies CASSVDISGNTEAFF. The chain employs TRBV9 and TRBJ1-1, with unresolved D. V was shortened by 0 bases and J by 1 base, with 10 bases between the two germline ends. Germline values: CDR1 SGDLS, CDR2 YYNGEE. The CDR3 is 15 residues long.

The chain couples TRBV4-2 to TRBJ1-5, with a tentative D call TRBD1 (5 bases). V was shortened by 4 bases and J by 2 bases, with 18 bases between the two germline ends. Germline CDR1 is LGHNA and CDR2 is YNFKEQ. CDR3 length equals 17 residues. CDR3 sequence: CASSPLEGARGNQPQHF. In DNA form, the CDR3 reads TGTGCCAGCAGCCCCCTGGAAGGGGCGCGGGGCAATCAGCCCCAGCATTTT.

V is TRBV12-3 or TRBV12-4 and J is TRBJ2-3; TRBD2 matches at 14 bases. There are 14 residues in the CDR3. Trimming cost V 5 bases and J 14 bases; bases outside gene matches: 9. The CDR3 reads CASSPGLAGGPRYF. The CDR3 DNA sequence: TGTGCCAGCAGTCCCGGACTAGCGGGGGGCCCCCGGTATTTT.

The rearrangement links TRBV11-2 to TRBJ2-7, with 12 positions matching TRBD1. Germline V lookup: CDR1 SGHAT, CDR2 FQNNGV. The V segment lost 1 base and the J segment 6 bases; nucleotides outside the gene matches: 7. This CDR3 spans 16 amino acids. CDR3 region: CASSLAPGQGACEQYF. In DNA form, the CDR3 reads TGTGCCAGCAGCTTAGCCCCGGGACAGGGGGCCTGCGAGCAGTACTTC.

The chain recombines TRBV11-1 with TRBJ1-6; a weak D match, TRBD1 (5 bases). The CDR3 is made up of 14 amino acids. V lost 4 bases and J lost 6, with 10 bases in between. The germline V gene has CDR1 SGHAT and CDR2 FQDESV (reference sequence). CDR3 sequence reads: CASSSDSTNSPLHF. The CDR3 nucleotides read TGTGCCAGCAGCTCAGACAGTACTAATTCACCCCTCCACTTT.

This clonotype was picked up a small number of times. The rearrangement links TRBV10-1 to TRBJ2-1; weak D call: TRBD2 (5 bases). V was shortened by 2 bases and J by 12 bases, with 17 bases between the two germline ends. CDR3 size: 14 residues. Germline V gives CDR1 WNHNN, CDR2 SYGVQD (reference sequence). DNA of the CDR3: TGCGCCAGCAGTGAGAATATACTAGGAGCTGGGCAGTTCTTC. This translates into CASSENILGAGQFF.

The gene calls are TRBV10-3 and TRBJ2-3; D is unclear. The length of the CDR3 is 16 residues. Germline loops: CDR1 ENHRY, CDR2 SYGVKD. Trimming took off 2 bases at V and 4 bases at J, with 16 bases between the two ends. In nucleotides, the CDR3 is TGTGCCATCAGTGAGGGGAAGTCCTCCCACTCAGATACGCAGTATTTT. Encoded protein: CAISEGKSSHSDTQYF.

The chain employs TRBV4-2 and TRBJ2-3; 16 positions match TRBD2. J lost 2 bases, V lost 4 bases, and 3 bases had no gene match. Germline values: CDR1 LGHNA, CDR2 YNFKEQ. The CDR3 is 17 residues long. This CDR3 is CASSLGTSGGATDTQYF. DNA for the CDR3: TGTGCCAGCAGCCTAGGGACTAGCGGGGGGGCCACAGATACGCAGTATTTT.

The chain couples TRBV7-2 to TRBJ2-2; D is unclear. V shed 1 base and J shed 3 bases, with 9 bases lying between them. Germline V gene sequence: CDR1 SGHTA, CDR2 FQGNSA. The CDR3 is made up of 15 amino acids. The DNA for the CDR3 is TGTGCCAGCAGCTTAGGCACTCTCCACACCGGGGAGCTGTTTTTT. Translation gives CASSLGTLHTGELFF.

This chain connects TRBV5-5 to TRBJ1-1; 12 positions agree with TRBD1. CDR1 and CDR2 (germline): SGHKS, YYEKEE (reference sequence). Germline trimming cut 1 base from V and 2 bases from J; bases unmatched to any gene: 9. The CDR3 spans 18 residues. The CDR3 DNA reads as TGTGCCAGCAGCTTGCGCCCCCCGGGACAGGGGGCCAACACTGAAGCTTTCTTT. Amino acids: CASSLRPPGQGANTEAFF.

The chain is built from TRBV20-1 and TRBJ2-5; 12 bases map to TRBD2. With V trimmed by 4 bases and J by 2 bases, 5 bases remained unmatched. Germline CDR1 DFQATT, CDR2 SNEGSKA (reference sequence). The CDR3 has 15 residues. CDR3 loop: CSAKPSGGVQETQYF. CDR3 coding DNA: TGCAGTGCTAAACCTAGCGGGGGGGTGCAAGAGACCCAGTACTTC.